What follows is one T cell receptor beta chain and its context. The antigen is not known. The entry originates in a study of cytomegalovirus exposure and HLA in healthy donors. Researchers ran the PCR with 60 Vbeta and 13 Jbeta primers. The method was immunoSEQ multiplex PCR; TCRdb's version includes in-frame clones alone and lacks a portion of them. The sample has 130,000 or so clones, about four fifths seen once. V was cut by 0 bases and J by 4 bases, with 15 bases left in between. CDR1 is SGHRS, CDR2 YFSETQ, per germline. CDR3 length: 16 amino acids. Notes on the study in general: Previous analysis showed most TCR beta V segments were productive about 90% or about 30% of the time. The authors confirmed in vitro that a few CMV-associated chains were specific for CMV antigens.

This chain links TRBV5-1 with TRBJ2-3, with D tentatively TRBD2 (6 bases). Sequenced sample: PBMCs. The TCR originated in a man aged 18 to 30 in good health and CMV-seropositive. The CDR3 nucleotides are TGCGCCAGCAGCTTGGCCGCTACTAGCAGTGCAGATACGCAGTATTTT. It encodes CASSLAATSSADTQYF.